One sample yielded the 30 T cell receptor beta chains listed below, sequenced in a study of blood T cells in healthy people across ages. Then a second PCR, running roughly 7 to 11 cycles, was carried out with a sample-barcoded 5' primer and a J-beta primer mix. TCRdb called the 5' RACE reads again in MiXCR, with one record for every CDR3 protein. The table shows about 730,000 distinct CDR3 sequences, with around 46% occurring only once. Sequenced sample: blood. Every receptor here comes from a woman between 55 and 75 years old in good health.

Here the CDR3 reads CSGIGQGEWGYTF. CDR3 in DNA: TGCAGCGGCATAGGACAGGGAGAGTGGGGCTACACCTTC. The genes are TRBV29-1 and TRBJ1-2; 8 bases fit TRBD1. CDR3 length: 13 amino acids. Trimming cost V 7 bases and J 8 bases; bases outside gene matches: 12. Germline-derived CDR1 and CDR2 are SQVTM and ANQGSEA.

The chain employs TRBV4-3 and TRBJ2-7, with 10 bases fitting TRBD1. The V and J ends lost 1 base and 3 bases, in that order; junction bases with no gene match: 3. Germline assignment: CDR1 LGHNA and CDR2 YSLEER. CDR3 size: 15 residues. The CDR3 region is CASSQGGTGVYEQYF. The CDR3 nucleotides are TGCGCCAGCAGCCAAGGAGGGACAGGGGTCTACGAGCAGTACTTC.

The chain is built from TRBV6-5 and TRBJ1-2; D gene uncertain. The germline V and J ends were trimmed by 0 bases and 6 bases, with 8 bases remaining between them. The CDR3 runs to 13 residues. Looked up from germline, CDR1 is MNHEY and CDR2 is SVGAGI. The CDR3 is CASSYSFRDGYTF. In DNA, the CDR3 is TGTGCCAGCAGTTACTCTTTTAGGGATGGCTACACCTTC.

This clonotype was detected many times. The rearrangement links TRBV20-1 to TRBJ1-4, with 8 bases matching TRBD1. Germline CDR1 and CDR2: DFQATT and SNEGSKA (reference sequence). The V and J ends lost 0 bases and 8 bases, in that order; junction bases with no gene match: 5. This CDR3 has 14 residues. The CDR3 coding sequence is TGCAGTGCTAGAGATCCCGGACAGGGCGAAAAACTGTTTTTT. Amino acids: CSARDPGQGEKLFF.

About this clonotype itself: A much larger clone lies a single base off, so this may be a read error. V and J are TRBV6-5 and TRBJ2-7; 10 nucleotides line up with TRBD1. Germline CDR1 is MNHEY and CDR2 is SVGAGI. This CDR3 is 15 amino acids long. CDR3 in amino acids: CASSYPGQGFYGQYF. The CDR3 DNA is TGTGCCAGCAGTTACCCGGGACAGGGGTTTTACGGGCAGTACTTC.

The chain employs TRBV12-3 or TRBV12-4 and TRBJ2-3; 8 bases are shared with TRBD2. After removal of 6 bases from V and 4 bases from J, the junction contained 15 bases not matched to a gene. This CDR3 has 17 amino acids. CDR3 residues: CASSPRGTRGRADTQYF. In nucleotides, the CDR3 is TGTGCCAGCAGCCCAAGGGGGACTAGAGGGAGGGCAGATACGCAGTATTTT.

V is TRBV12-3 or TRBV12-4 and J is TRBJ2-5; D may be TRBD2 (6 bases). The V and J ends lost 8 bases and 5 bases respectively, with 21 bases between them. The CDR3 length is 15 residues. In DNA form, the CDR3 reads TGTGCCAGCGGTCCACCGGGACCCGGAGGGGAGACCCAGTACTTC. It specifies CASGPPGPGGETQYF.

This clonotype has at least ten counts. The CDR3 loop is CSVSEDSAYGYTF. Written as DNA, the CDR3 is TGCAGCGTCTCTGAGGACAGTGCATATGGCTACACCTTC. The chain carries TRBV29-1 and TRBJ1-2; weak D call: TRBD1 (6 bases). V dropped 6 bases and J dropped 5 bases, with 16 bases sitting between them. This CDR3 is 13 amino acids long. The germline V gene has CDR1 SQVTM and CDR2 ANQGSEA. The whole variable domain, filled in from reference TRBV29-1 and TRBJ1-2, reads SAVISQKPSRDICQRGTSLTIQCQVDSQVTMMFWYRQQPGQSLTLIATANQGSEATYESGFVIDKFPISRPNLTFSTLTVSNMSPEDSSIYLCSVSEDSAYGYTFGSGTRLTVV.

The CDR3 sequence is CASSRPLGLAGIEDTQYF. The CDR3 nucleotides read TGTGCCAGCAGCCGACCATTAGGTCTGGCAGGGATTGAAGATACGCAGTATTTT. The chain links TRBV28 to TRBJ2-3, with a tentative D call TRBD1 (5 bases). Trimming removed 6 bases from V and 5 bases from J, with 27 bases in between. The CDR3 loop spans 18 amino acids. Per the germline V gene, CDR1 is MDHEN and CDR2 is SYDVKM.

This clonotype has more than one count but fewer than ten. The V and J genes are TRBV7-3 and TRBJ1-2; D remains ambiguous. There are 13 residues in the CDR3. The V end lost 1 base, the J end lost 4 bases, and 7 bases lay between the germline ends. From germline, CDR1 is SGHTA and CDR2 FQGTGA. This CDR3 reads CASSLNEGYGYTF. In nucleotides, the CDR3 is TGTGCCAGCAGCTTAAATGAGGGCTATGGCTACACCTTC.

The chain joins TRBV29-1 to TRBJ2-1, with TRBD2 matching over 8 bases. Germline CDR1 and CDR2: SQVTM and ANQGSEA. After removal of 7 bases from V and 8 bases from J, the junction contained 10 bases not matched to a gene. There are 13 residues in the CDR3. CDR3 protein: CSDVRGGGYEQFF. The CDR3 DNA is TGCAGCGACGTCCGGGGGGGAGGTTATGAGCAGTTCTTC.

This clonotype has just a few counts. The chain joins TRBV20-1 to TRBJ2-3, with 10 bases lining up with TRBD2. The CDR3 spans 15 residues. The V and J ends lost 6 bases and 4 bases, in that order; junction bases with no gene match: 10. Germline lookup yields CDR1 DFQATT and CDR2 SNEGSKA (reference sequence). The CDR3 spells CSAHQAGGPPDTQYF. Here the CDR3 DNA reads TGCAGTGCCCACCAAGCGGGAGGGCCACCAGATACGCAGTATTTT.

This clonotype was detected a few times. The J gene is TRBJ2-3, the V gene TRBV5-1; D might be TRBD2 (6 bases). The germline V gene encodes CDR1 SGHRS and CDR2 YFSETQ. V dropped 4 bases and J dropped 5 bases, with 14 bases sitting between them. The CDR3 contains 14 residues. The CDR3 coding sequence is TGCGCCAGCAGCGGCGGGACTGGCCTAGATACGCAGTATTTT. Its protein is CASSGGTGLDTQYF.

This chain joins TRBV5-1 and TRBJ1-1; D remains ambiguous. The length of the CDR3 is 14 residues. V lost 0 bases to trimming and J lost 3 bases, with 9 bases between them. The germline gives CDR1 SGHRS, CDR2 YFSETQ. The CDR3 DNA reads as TGCGCCAGCAGCTTGGGGGGAGACTACACTGAAGCTTTCTTT. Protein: CASSLGGDYTEAFF.

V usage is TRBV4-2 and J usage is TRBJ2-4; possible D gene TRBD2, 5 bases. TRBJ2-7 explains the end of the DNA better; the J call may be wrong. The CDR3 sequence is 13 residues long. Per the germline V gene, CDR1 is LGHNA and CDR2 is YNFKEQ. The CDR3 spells CASSHQLGYEQYF. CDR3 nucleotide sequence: TGTGCCAGCAGCCATCAACTAGGGTACGAGCAGTACTTC.

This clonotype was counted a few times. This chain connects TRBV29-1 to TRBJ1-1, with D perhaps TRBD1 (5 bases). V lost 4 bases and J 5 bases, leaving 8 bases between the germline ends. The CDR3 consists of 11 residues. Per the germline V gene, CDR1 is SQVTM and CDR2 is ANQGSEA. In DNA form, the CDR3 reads TGCAGCGTTGGGGACCTGACTGAAGCTTTCTTT. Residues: CSVGDLTEAFF. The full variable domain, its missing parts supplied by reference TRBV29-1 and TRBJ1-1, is SAVISQKPSRDICQRGTSLTIQCQVDSQVTMMFWYRQQPGQSLTLIATANQGSEATYESGFVIDKFPISRPNLTFSTLTVSNMSPEDSSIYLCSVGDLTEAFFGQGTRLTVV.

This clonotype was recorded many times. The CDR3 sequence is CASSLKVNYGYTF. As DNA, the CDR3 is TGTGCCAGCAGTTTAAAGGTTAACTATGGCTACACCTTC. The chain recombines TRBV12-3 or TRBV12-4 with TRBJ1-2; D is ambiguous. The V gene lost 2 bases and the J gene lost 1 base, with 5 bases spanning the gap. This CDR3 has 13 residues.

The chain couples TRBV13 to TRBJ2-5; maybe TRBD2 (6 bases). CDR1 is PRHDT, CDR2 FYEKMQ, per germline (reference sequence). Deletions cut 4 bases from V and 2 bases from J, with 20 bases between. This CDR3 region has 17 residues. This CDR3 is CASSSRATTGGQETQYF. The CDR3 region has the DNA TGTGCCAGCAGCTCCAGGGCCACAACTGGAGGGCAAGAGACCCAGTACTTC.

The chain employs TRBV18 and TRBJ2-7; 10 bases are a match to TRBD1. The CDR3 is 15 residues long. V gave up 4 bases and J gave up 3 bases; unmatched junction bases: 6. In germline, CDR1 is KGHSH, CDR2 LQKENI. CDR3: CASSQDDRGLYEQYF. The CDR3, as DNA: TGTGCCAGCTCACAAGACGACAGGGGGCTCTACGAGCAGTACTTC. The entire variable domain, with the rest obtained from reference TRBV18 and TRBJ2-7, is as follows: NAGVMQNPRHLVRRRGQEARLRCSPMKGHSHVYWYRQLPEEGLKFMVYLQKENIIDESGMPKERFSAEFPKEGPSILRIQQVVRGDSAAYFCASSQDDRGLYEQYFGPGTRLTVT.

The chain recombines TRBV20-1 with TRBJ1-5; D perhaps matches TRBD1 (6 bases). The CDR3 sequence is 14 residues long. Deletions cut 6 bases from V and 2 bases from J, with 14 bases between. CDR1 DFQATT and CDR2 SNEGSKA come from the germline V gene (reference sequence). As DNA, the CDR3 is TGCAGTGCACTACAGGGAGCGGGCAATCAGCCCCAGCATTTT. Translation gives CSALQGAGNQPQHF.

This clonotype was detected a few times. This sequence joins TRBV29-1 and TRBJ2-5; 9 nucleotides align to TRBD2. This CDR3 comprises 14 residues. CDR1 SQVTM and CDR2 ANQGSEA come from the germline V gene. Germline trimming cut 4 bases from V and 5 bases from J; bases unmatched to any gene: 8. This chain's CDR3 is CSVVTSGRPETQYF. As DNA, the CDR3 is TGCAGCGTTGTTACTAGCGGGCGGCCCGAGACCCAGTACTTC.

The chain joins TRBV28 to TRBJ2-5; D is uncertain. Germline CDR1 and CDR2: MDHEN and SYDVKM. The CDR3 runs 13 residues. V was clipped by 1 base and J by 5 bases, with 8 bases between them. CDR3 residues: CASSLSQPETQYF. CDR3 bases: TGTGCCAGCAGTTTATCCCAGCCCGAGACCCAGTACTTC.

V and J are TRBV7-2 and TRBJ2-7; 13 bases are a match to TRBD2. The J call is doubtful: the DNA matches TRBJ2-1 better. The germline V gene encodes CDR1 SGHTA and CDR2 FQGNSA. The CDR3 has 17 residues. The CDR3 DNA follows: TGTGCCAGCACCCTCGGGGGACTAGCGGGGAGCTCCTACGAGCAGTTCTTC. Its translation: CASTLGGLAGSSYEQFF.

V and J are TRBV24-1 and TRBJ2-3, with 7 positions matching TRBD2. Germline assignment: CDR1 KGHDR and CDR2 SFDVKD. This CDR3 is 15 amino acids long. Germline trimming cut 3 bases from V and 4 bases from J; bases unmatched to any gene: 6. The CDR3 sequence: CATSDGGGGADTQYF. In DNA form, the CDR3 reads TGTGCCACCAGTGATGGCGGTGGGGGGGCAGATACGCAGTATTTT.

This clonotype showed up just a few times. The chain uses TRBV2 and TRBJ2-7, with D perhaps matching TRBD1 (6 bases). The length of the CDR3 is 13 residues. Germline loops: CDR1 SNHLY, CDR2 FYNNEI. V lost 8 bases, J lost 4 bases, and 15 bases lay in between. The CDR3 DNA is TGTGCCAGCGGTGGGGACAAGACTTACGAGCAGTACTTC. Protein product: CASGGDKTYEQYF.

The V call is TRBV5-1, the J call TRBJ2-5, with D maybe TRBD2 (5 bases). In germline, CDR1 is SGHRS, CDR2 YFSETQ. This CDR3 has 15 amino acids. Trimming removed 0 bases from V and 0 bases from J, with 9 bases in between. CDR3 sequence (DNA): TGCGCCAGCAGCTTGGGGGTGAGGGACCAAGAGACCCAGTACTTC. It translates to CASSLGVRDQETQYF.

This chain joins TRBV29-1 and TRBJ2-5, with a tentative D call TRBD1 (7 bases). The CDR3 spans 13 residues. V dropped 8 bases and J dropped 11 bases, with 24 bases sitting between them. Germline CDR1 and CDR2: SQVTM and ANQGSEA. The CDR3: CSLDGARRGEQYF. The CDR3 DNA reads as TGCAGCCTGGACGGAGCGCGCAGGGGGGAGCAGTACTTC.

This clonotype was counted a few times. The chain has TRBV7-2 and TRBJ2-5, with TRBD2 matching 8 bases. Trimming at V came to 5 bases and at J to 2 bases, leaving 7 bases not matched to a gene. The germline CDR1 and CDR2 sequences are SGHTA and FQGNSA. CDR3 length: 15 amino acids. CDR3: CASSSRAGEQETQYF. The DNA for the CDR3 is TGTGCCAGCAGCAGCAGAGCGGGAGAACAAGAGACCCAGTACTTC.

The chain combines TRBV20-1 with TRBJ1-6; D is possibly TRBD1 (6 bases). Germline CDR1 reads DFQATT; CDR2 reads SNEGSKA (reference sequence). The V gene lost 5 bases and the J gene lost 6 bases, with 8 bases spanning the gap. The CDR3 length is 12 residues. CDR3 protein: CSAPDSNSPLHF. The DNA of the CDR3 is TGCAGTGCTCCGGACAGTAATTCACCCCTCCACTTT.

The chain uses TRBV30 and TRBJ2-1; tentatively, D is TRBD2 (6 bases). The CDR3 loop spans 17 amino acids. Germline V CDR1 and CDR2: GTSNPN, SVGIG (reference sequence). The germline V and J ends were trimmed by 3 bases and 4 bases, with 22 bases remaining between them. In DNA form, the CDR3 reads TGTGCCTGGAGCCCAGATCGGGGACTTCTGGGATACAATGAGCAGTTCTTC. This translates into CAWSPDRGLLGYNEQFF.